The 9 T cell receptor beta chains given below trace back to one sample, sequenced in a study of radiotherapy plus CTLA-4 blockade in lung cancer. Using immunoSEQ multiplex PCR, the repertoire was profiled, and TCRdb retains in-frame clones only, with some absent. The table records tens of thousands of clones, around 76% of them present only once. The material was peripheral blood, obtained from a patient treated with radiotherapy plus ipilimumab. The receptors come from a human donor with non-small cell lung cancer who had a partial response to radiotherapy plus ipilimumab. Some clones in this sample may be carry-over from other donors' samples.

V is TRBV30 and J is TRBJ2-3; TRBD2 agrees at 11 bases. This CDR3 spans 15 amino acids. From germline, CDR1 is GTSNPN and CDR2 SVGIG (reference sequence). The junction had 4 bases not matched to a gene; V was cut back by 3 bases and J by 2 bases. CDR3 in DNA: TGTGCCTGGAGCCTGGGACTAGCGGCCACAGATACGCAGTATTTT. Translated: CAWSLGLAATDTQYF.

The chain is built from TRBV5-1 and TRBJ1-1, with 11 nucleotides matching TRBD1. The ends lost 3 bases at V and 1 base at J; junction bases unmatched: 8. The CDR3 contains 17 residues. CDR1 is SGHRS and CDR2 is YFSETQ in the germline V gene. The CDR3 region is CASSSRTGGSGNTEAFF. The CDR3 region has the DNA TGCGCCAGCAGCTCCCGGACAGGGGGCAGCGGGAACACTGAAGCTTTCTTT.

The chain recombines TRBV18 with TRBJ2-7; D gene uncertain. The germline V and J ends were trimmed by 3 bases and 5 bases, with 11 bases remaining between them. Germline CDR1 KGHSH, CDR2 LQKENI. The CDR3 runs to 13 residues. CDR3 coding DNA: TGTGCCAGCTCACCCTTTTCTCCCCACGAGCAGTACTTC. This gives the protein CASSPFSPHEQYF.

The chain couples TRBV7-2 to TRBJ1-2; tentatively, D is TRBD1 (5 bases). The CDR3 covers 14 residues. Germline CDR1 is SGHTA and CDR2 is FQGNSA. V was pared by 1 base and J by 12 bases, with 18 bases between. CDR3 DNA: TGTGCCAGCAGCTTAGTGTTCGGTCAGGGCAAAGACACCTTC. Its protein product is CASSLVFGQGKDTF.

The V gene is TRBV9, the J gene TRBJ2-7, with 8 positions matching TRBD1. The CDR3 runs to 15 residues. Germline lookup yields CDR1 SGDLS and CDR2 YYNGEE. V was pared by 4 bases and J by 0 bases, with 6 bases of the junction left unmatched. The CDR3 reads CASSPRDRHSYEQYF. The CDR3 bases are TGTGCCAGCAGCCCCCGGGACAGGCACTCCTACGAGCAGTACTTC.

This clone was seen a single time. Written as DNA, the CDR3 is TGTGCCAGCAGCCCGGATTGGACAGCGGCAAACGGGGGCTACACCTTC. This codes for CASSPDWTAANGGYTF. The genes are TRBV7-9 and TRBJ1-2; D possibly corresponds to TRBD1 (6 bases). Germline CDR1 and CDR2: SEHNR and FQNEAQ (reference sequence). This CDR3 has 16 amino acids. Trimming took off 5 bases at V and 8 bases at J, with 24 bases between the two ends.

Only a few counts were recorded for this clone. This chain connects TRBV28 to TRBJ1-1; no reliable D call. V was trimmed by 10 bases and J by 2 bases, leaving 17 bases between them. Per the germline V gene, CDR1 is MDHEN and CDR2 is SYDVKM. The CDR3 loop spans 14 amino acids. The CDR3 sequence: CATQAGGINTEAFF. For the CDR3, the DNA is TGTGCCACGCAAGCGGGCGGCATAAACACTGAAGCTTTCTTT.

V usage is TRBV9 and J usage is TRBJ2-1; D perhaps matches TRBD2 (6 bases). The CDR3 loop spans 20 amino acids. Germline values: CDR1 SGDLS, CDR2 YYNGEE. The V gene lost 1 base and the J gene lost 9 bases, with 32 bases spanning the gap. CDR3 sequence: CASSVLKSYGRGRLGGEQFF. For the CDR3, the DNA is TGTGCCAGCAGCGTATTAAAGTCCTATGGGCGGGGTCGGTTAGGTGGTGAGCAGTTCTTC.

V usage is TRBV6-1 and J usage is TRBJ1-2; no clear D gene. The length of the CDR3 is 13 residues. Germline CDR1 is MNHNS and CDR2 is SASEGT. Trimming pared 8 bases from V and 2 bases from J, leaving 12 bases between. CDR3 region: CASESYSNYGYTF. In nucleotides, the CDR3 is TGTGCCAGCGAGTCATACAGCAACTATGGCTACACCTTC.